The T cell receptor beta chain described here comes from a study of radiotherapy plus CTLA-4 blockade in lung cancer. General study findings and limits: Response, reportedly, was best predicted by interferon-beta along with early blood T cell clone dynamics. Expansion of tumor-derived TCR clones was observed in blood after radiotherapy plus ipilimumab.

This clone is a singleton in its sample. Its matching antigen is unknown. Patients had chemo-refractory metastatic non-small-cell lung cancer and received focal radiation plus CTLA-4 blockade that used ipilimumab. There are 15 residues in the CDR3. Germline CDR1 reads SGDLS; CDR2 reads YYNGEE. With 3 bases clipped from V and 6 bases from J, the junction kept 9 bases outside the gene matches. Repertoires were generated with immunoSEQ multiplex PCR, while TCRdb's copy carries only in-frame clones and drops some. The sample shows 95,000 to 150,000 clones, just under 90% of them seen only once. The V gene is TRBV9, the J gene TRBJ2-5; 9 nucleotides agree with TRBD2. The material was peripheral blood, obtained from a patient treated with radiotherapy plus ipilimumab. The clonotype was recovered from a human donor with non-small cell lung cancer that progressed on radiotherapy plus ipilimumab. The CDR3 loop is CASSDTLAGAKTQYF. The CDR3 DNA reads as TGTGCCAGCAGCGACACCTTAGCGGGAGCAAAGACCCAGTACTTC.